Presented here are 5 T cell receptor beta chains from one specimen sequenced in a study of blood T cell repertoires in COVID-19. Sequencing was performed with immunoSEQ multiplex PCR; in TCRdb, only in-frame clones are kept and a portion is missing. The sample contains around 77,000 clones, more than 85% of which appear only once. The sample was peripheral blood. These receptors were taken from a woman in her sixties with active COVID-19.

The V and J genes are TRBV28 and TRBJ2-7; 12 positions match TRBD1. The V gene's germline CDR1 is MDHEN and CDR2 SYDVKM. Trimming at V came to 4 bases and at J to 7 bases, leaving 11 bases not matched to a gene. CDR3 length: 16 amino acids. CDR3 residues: CASSSMGQGAREEQYF. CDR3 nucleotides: TGTGCCAGCAGTTCTATGGGACAGGGGGCGCGAGAAGAGCAGTACTTC.

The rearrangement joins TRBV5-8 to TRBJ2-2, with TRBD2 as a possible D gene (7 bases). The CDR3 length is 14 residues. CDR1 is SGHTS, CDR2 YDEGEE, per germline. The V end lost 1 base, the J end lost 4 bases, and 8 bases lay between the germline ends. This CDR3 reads CASSLRGGTGELFF. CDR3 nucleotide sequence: TGTGCCAGCAGCTTGAGGGGGGGCACCGGGGAGCTGTTTTTT.

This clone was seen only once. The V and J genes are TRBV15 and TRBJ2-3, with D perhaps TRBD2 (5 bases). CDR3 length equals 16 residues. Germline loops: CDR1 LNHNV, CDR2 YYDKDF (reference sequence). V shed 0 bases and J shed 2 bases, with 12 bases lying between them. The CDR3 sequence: CATSREGRLNTDTQYF. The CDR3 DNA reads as TGTGCCACCAGCAGAGAAGGGAGACTAAACACAGATACGCAGTATTTT.

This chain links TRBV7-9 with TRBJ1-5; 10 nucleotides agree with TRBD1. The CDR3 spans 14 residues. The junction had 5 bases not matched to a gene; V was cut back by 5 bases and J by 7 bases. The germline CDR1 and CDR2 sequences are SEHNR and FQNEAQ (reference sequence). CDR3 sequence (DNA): TGTGCCAGCAGCAAGACAGGGGGCGGGCAGCCCCAGCATTTT. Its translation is CASSKTGGGQPQHF.

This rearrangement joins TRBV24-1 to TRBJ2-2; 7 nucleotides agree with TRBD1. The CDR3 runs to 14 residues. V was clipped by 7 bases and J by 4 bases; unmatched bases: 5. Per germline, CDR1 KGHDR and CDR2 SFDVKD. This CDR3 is CATRPTGPTGELFF. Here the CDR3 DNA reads TGTGCCACCAGACCGACAGGGCCCACCGGGGAGCTGTTTTTT.